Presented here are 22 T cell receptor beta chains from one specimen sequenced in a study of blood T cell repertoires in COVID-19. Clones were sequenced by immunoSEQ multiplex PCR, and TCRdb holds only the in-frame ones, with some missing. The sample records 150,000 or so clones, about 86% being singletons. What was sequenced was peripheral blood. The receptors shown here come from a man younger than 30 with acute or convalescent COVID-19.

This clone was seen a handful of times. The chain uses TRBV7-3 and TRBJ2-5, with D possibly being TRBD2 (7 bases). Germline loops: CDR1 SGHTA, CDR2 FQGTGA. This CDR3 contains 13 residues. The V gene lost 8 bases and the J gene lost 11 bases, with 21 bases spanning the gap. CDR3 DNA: TGTGCCAGCTCCTTAGGGGGGGCCTTTCATCAGTACTTC. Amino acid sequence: CASSLGGAFHQYF. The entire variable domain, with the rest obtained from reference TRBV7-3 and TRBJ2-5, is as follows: GAGVSQTPSNKVTEKGKYVELRCDPISGHTALYWYRQSLGQGPEFLIYFQGTGAADDSGLPNDRFFAVRPEGSVSTLKIQRTERGDSAVYLCASSLGGAFHQYFGPGTRLLVL.

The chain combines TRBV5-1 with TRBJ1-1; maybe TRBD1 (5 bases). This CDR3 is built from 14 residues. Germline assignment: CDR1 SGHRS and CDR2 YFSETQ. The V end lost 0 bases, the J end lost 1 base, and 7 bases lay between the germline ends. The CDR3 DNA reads TGCGCCAGCAGCTTGGGACAGAAGAACACTGAAGCTTTCTTT. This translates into CASSLGQKNTEAFF.

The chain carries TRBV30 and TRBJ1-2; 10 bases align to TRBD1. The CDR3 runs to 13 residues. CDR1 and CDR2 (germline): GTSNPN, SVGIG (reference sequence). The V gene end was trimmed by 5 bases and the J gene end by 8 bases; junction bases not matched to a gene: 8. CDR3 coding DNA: TGTGCCTGGGCCCGACAGGGGGCGGAGGGCTACACCTTC. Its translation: CAWARQGAEGYTF.

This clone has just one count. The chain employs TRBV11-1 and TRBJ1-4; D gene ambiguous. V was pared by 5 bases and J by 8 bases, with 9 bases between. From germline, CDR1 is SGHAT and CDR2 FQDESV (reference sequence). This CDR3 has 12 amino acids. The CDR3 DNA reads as TGTGCCAGCAGCACCGGAGGCGAAAAACTGTTTTTT. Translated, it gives CASSTGGEKLFF.

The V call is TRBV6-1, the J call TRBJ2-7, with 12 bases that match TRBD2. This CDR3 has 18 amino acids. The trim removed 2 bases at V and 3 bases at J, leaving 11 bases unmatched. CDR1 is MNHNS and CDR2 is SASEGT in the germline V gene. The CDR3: CASSELTLAGGPVYEQYV. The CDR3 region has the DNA TGTGCCAGCAGTGAATTGACTCTAGCGGGGGGGCCAGTCTACGAGCAGTACGTC.

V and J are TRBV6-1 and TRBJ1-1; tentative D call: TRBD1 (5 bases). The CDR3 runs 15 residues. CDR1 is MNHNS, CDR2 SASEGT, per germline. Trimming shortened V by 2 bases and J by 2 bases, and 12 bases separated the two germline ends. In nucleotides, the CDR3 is TGTGCCAGCAGTGAAAAGGGAACAGGAAACACTGAAGCTTTCTTT. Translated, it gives CASSEKGTGNTEAFF.

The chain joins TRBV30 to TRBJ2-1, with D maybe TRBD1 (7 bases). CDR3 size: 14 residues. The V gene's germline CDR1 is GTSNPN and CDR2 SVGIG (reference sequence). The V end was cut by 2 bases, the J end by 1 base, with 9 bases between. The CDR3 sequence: CAWSPGGSYNEQFF. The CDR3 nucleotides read TGTGCCTGGAGTCCAGGGGGGTCCTACAATGAGCAGTTCTTC.

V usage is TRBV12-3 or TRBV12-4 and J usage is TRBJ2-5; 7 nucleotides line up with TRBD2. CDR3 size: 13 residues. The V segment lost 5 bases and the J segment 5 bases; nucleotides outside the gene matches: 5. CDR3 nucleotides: TGTGCCAGCAGTAGATACGGGGGGGAGACCCAGTACTTC. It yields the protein CASSRYGGETQYF.

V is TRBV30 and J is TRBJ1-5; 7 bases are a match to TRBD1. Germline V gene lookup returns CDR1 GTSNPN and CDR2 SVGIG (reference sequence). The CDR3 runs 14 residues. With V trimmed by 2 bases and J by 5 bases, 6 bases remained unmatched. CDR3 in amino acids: CAWSYPGGYQPQHF. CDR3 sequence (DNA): TGTGCCTGGAGTTACCCAGGGGGTTATCAGCCCCAGCATTTT.

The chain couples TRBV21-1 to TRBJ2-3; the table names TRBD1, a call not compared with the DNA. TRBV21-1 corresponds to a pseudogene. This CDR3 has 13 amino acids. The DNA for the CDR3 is TGTGCCACCCTCAAAGGGGACACAGATACGCAGTATTTT. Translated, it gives CATLKGDTDTQYF.

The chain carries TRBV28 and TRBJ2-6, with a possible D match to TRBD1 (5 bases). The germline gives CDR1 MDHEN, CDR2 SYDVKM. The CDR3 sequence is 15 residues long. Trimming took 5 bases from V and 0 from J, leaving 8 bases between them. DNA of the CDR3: TGTGCCAGCAGTCTCACAGGCTCTGGGGCCAACGTCCTGACTTTC. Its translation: CASSLTGSGANVLTF.

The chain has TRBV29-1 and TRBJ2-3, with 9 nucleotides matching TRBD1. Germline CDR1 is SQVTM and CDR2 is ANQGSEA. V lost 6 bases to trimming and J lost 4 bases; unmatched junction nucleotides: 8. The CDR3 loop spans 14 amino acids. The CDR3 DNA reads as TGCAGCGTGGCGGGACAGGGACGCGCAGATACGCAGTATTTT. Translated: CSVAGQGRADTQYF.

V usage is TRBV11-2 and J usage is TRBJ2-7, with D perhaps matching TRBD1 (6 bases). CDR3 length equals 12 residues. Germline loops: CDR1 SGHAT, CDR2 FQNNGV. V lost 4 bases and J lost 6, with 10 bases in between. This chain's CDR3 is CASSSGHSEQYF. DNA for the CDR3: TGTGCCAGCAGCTCGGGACATTCCGAGCAGTACTTC.

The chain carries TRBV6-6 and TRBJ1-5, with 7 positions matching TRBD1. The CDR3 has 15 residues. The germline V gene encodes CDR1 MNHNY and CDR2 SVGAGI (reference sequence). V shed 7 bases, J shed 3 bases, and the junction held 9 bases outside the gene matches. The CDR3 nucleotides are TGTGCCAGCACCAGAGGGGACAGCCTCAATCAGCCCCAGCATTTT. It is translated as CASTRGDSLNQPQHF.

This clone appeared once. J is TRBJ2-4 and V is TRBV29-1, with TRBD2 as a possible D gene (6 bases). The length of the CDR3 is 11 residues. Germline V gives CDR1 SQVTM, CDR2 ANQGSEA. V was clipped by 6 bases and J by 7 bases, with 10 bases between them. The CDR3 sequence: CSVEGGNIQYF. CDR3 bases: TGCAGCGTGGAGGGTGGGAACATTCAGTACTTC.

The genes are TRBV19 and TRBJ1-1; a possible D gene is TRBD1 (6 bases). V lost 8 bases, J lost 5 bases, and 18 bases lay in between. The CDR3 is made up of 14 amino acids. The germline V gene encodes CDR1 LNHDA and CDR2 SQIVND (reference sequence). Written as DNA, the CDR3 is TGTGCCAGTGGGGAGTCCTGGGGGCGAACTGAAGCTTTCTTT. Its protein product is CASGESWGRTEAFF.

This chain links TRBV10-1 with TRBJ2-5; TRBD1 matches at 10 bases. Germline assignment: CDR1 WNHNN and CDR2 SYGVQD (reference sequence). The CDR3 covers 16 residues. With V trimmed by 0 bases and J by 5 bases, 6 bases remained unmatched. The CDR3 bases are TGCGCCAGCAGTGAGTCGGGGACAGGGGCCACCGAGACCCAGTACTTC. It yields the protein CASSESGTGATETQYF.

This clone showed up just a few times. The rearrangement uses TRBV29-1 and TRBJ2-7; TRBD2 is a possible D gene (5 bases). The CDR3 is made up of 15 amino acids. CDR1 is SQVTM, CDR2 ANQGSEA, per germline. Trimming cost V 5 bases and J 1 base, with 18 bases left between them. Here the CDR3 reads CSVYSGRIESYEQYF. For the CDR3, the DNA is TGCAGCGTTTATTCGGGGAGAATCGAATCCTACGAGCAGTACTTC.

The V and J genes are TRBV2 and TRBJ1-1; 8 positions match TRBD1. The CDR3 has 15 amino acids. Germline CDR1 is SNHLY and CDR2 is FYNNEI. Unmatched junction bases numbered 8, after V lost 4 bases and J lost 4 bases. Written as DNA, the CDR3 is TGTGCCAGCAGTGGGACAGGGAATGTTGGCACTGAAGCTTTCTTT. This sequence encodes CASSGTGNVGTEAFF.

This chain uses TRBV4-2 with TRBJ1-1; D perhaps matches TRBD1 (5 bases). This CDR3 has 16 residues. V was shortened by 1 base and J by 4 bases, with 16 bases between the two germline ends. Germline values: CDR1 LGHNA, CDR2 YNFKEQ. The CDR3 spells CASSQAGGVRGTEAFF. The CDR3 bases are TGTGCCAGCAGCCAAGCGGGGGGGGTCCGGGGCACTGAAGCTTTCTTT.

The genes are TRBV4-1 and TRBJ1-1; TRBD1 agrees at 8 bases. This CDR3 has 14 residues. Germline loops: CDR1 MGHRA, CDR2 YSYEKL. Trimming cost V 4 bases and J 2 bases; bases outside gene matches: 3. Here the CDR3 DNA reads TGCGCCAGCAGCCCCGACAGGGGTAACACTGAAGCTTTCTTT. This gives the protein CASSPDRGNTEAFF.

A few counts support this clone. The CDR3 nucleotides are TGTGCCAGCAGTTTAGTTAGGAACACTGAAGCTTTCTTT. As protein: CASSLVRNTEAFF. The chain has TRBV12-3 or TRBV12-4 and TRBJ1-1, with D hard to call. The CDR3 spans 13 residues. V dropped 1 base and J dropped 1 base, with 4 bases sitting between them.